The entry that follows covers one T cell receptor (beta chain) sequence. Its antigen is still unknown. The sample comes from a study of vaccination effects on CD4 cells after COVID-19. Sequenced by immunoSEQ multiplex PCR; TCRdb stores in-frame clones only, minus some. The sample includes 20,000 to 25,000 clones, around 67% of them seen just once. Culture proceeded for approximately 10 days, and CD4+ T cells were then isolated. Study outcomes and limitations: Healthy vaccinees' vaccine-induced clones included only 1 of 255 that recognized common cold coronaviruses.

This CDR3 region has 14 residues. Germline V gives CDR1 SGHRS, CDR2 YFSETQ. V lost 1 base, J lost 0 bases, and 7 bases lay in between. This material consisted of CD4+ T cells from PBMCs cultured without peptide, taken before COVID-19 vaccination. The receptor comes from a human donor who received a COVID-19 vaccine. The chain joins TRBV5-1 to TRBJ1-1, with D unresolved. CDR3 in amino acids: CASSLNRMNTEAFF. In nucleotides, the CDR3 is TGCGCCAGCAGCTTGAACCGGATGAACACTGAAGCTTTCTTT.